The rows below give T cell receptor beta chains drawn from one sample of a study of blood T cell repertoires in COVID-19. Assay: immunoSEQ multiplex PCR; the TCRdb copy retains only in-frame clones and omits some. This table has around 64,000 clones, approximately 91% appearing once. Specimen: peripheral blood. Every receptor here comes from a human donor in a cohort sampled during active COVID-19. The CDR3 runs from the conserved cysteine through the conserved F or W. A D gene is named only where the DNA matches it firmly. Not all rows give a size; the values are once, few, many and, for expanded clones, a class.

CDR3 DNA,CDR3 protein,J gene,clone size,V gene,D gene
TGCGCCAGCAGCTCCGCCCGGAGGGGCGGCCCGGCAGGTGCGCAGTTCTTC,CASSSARRGGPAGAQFF,TRBJ2-1,.,TRBV5-1,.
TGTGCCAGCAGGCCAAAACCAGGGGCCAATCAGCCCCAGCATTTT,CASRPKPGANQPQHF,TRBJ1-5,few,TRBV7-9,.
TGTGCCAGCAGCGCAGACTTTGGTTCGGGGACCGGGGAGCTGTTTTTT,CASSADFGSGTGELFF,TRBJ2-2,.,TRBV2,.
TGCGCCAGCAGTCGATACCGGGGAGAGACCCAGTACTTC,CASSRYRGETQYF,TRBJ2-5,few,TRBV4-1,.
TGTGCCAGCAGCCAAGATAAGCTGATGAACAGGGATAGCAATCAGCCCCAGCATTTT,CASSQDKLMNRDSNQPQHF,TRBJ1-5,.,TRBV14,.
TGTGCCAGCAGCCAGCTAGGACAGGACGCCTATGGCTACACCTTC,CASSQLGQDAYGYTF,TRBJ1-2,.,TRBV16,TRBD1
TGTGCCAGCAGTGAAGAGGGGCTAGCGGGAGTCCGCGAGTACTTC,CASSEEGLAGVREYF,TRBJ2-7,.,TRBV2,TRBD2
TGTGCCAGCAGCTTAGACTTCGGCACAGATACGCAGTATTTT,CASSLDFGTDTQYF,TRBJ2-3,.,TRBV11-3,.
TGTGCCAGCAGCTTAGTCTTGGGACTGCCCTCCTACGAGCAGTACTTC,CASSLVLGLPSYEQYF,TRBJ2-7,.,TRBV11-3,.
TGTGCCACCAGTGGGACAGGGGGAAAAGCCGGGGAGCTGTTTTTT,CATSGTGGKAGELFF,TRBJ2-2,.,TRBV24-1,TRBD1
TGTGCCAGCAGCAAAGGGACTAGGTGGGGGTCCGATACGCAGTATTTT,CASSKGTRWGSDTQYF,TRBJ2-3,.,TRBV21-1,.
TGCGCCAGCAGCTTGGGGGGGACAAATAATTCACCCCTCCACTTT,CASSLGGTNNSPLHF,TRBJ1-6,.,TRBV5-1,.
TGTGCCACCAGCAGGACTGGGACTAGCACTGATACGCAGTATTTT,CATSRTGTSTDTQYF,TRBJ2-3,.,TRBV15,TRBD2
TGCAGCGTTGACGGGCTAGCGGGAGCGAACATTCAGTACTTC,CSVDGLAGANIQYF,TRBJ2-4,.,TRBV29-1,TRBD2
TGTGCCAGCAGTGGGGCACAGGGGGGGCGCACAGATACGCAGTATTTT,CASSGAQGGRTDTQYF,TRBJ2-3,.,TRBV2,.
TGTGCCAGCAGCTTGGAGGGGGCCAAAAACATTCAGTACTTC,CASSLEGAKNIQYF,TRBJ2-4,.,TRBV5-4,.
TGTGCCAGCAGCTTACGGACAGCTAACACCGGGGAGCTGTTTTTT,CASSLRTANTGELFF,TRBJ2-2,.,TRBV7-9,.
TGTGCCAGCAGCTTAGAGGCGGGAGGGCCCCAAGAGACCCAGTACTTC,CASSLEAGGPQETQYF,TRBJ2-5,.,TRBV11-2,TRBD2
TGTGCCAGCAGTGAACTGACAGGGGGCTCCACCGGGGAGCTGTTTTTT,CASSELTGGSTGELFF,TRBJ2-2,.,TRBV9,TRBD1
TGTGCCAGCAGCCAAGACTTACAGGGAATGCAGCCCCAGCATTTT,CASSQDLQGMQPQHF,TRBJ1-5,.,TRBV4-2,.
TGTGCCAGCAGGGGGCTTGTCCGCTCCGAGCAGTACTTC,CASRGLVRSEQYF,TRBJ2-7,.,TRBV5-6,.
TGTGCCAGCAGTGACAGGGGGCCCCATTCGTCACCCCTCCACTTT,CASSDRGPHSSPLHF,TRBJ1-6,.,TRBV28,TRBD1
TGCAGCGTTGCTCCGGGACAGAGGCGAGAGACCCAGTACTTC,CSVAPGQRRETQYF,TRBJ2-5,.,TRBV29-1,TRBD1
TGTGCCAGCAGCTCGGCGGGCGCGGGGTCGGTTTATAGCGGCTACACCTTC,CASSSAGAGSVYSGYTF,TRBJ1-2,few,TRBV5-4,.
TGTGCCAGCAGCCCGGCGACAGGTGAGCATCAGCCCCAGCATTTT,CASSPATGEHQPQHF,TRBJ1-5,.,TRBV3-1/TRBV3-2,.
TGTGCCAGCAGCCTGCGACAGAACCCTTCCACTGAAGCTTTCTTT,CASSLRQNPSTEAFF,TRBJ1-1,.,TRBV7-9,.
TGTGCCAGCAGTTACTCCGTACGCGGGACCTACAATGAGCAGTTCTTC,CASSYSVRGTYNEQFF,TRBJ2-1,.,TRBV6-2/TRBV6-3,.
TGTGCCAGTAGTATTGTCGGCGGGAGGGCCTTAGTAGACGGCTCCTACGAGCAGTACTTC,CASSIVGGRALVDGSYEQYF,TRBJ2-7,.,TRBV19,TRBD2
TGTGCCAGCAGCCCAACGGACAGGGCCCCCTACAATGAGCAGTTCTTC,CASSPTDRAPYNEQFF,TRBJ2-1,.,TRBV7-7,TRBD1
TGTGCCAGCAGAAGGACAGGGGTCGGGGTTGAAAAACTGTTTTTT,CASRRTGVGVEKLFF,TRBJ1-4,once,TRBV6-6,TRBD1
TGCGCCAGCGGTCTTCTGGTCGGGAGCAATGAGCAGTTCTTC,CASGLLVGSNEQFF,TRBJ2-1,.,TRBV5-1,.
TGCGCCAGCAGCCAACTTCCGGGAACCGCGAACACCGGGGAGCTGTTTTTT,CASSQLPGTANTGELFF,TRBJ2-2,.,TRBV4-3,.
TGTGCCAGCAGTTCCGGGGGGAGCGGGAGCTGGAATGAGCAGTTCTTC,CASSSGGSGSWNEQFF,TRBJ2-1,.,TRBV28,TRBD2
TGTGCCAGCAGCGTAGTGGAGAGGAAGGAGGAGCCAGATACGCAGTATTTT,CASSVVERKEEPDTQYF,TRBJ2-3,.,TRBV9,.
TGTGCCAGCAGCCTAGATCAAGCCCTGCTTGGGACCCAGTACTTC,CASSLDQALLGTQYF,TRBJ2-5,.,TRBV7-7,.
TGTGCCAGCTCGTTAGCGGGGACCTACAATGAGCAGTTCTTC,CASSLAGTYNEQFF,TRBJ2-1,.,TRBV18,TRBD2
TGTGCCGTCTCCCCGGGGAGCTCCTATAATTCACCCCTCCACTTT,CAVSPGSSYNSPLHF,TRBJ1-6,.,TRBV6-5,.
TGTGCCAGCAGCTTAGTAGCGGGAGCTGGTCGCAATGAGCAGTTCTTC,CASSLVAGAGRNEQFF,TRBJ2-1,.,TRBV7-6,TRBD2
TGTGCCAGCAGCTATAACACCGACAGGCCCCCAGAGCAGTACTTC,CASSYNTDRPPEQYF,TRBJ2-7,.,TRBV7-8,.
TGCGCCAGCAGCTTGGAAGAGACAGGGATTAACGCCCTCTCTGGGGCCAACGTCCTGACTTTC,CASSLEETGINALSGANVLTF,TRBJ2-6,few,TRBV5-1,TRBD1
TGTGCCAGCAGTGAAGCGGGGGCTCAGCCCCAGCATTTT,CASSEAGAQPQHF,TRBJ1-5,.,TRBV2,.
TGTGCCAGCCGCCCCCTCGACAGCTCCTACGAGCAGTACTTC,CASRPLDSSYEQYF,TRBJ2-7,.,TRBV19,.
TGCGCCAGCAGCTTACGGACAGGGGAAGAGACCCAGTACTTC,CASSLRTGEETQYF,TRBJ2-5,.,TRBV5-1,TRBD1
TGTGCCAGCAGCGTAGCAGCTAGCGGGGGAGAGACCCAGTACTTC,CASSVAASGGETQYF,TRBJ2-5,.,TRBV9,TRBD2
TGTGCCAGCAGCAAAGTGGTGCAGGCTGGCAATCAGCCCCAGCATTTT,CASSKVVQAGNQPQHF,TRBJ1-5,.,TRBV21-1,.
TGTGCCAGCAGCTTAGAGCAAAGGGGTCAGCCCCAGCATTTT,CASSLEQRGQPQHF,TRBJ1-5,.,TRBV7-8,.
TGTGCCAGCAGCTTATCGTCCTACACCGGGGAGCTGTTTTTT,CASSLSSYTGELFF,TRBJ2-2,once,TRBV7-9,.
TGTGCCAGCAGCTTCTCGGGGAGTCAGCAGTACTTC,CASSFSGSQQYF,TRBJ2-7,.,TRBV5-6,.
TGTGCCAGCTCACCACCTCGCACAGGCAGCACAGATACGCAGTATTTT,CASSPPRTGSTDTQYF,TRBJ2-3,.,TRBV18,.
TGCGCCAGCAGCCAAGATGGCAGGGGGAACACTGAAGCTTTCTTT,CASSQDGRGNTEAFF,TRBJ1-1,.,TRBV4-3,.
TGTGCCAGCAGCATCCTCGGTGAAGGCTACACCTTC,CASSILGEGYTF,TRBJ1-2,.,TRBV7-2,.
TGTGCCAGTAGACCGACAGGGATCTACACCGGGGAGCTGTTTTTT,CASRPTGIYTGELFF,TRBJ2-2,.,TRBV19,TRBD1
TGTGCCAGCACGTTGAGAGGACTAGAGTGGCGGGATACGCAGTATTTT,CASTLRGLEWRDTQYF,TRBJ2-3,.,TRBV2,TRBD2
TGTGCCAGCAGCGCGACTAGCGGGAGCTCCTACGAGCAGTACTTC,CASSATSGSSYEQYF,TRBJ2-7,few,TRBV9,TRBD2
TGCGCCAGCAGCCAAGACCCGGGTACCGAGCAGTACTTC,CASSQDPGTEQYF,TRBJ2-7,.,TRBV4-1,.